These T cell receptor beta chains were read from a single sample in a study of blood T cell repertoires in COVID-19. Produced via immunoSEQ multiplex PCR; TCRdb's table is partial and in-frame only. The sample has roughly 15,000 clones, roughly 82% seen once; the top ten hold about 19%. Material: peripheral blood. Every receptor here comes from a man older than 75 with active COVID-19. Each CDR3 is given with its conserved first and last residue. A D gene is named only where the DNA matches it firmly. Clone size appears in some rows only: once, few, many, or a class for an expanded clone.

cdr3_aa	cdr3_nt	v_call	j_call	d_call	clone_size
CATSEKSGRALYF	TGTGCCACCAGTGAAAAAAGCGGGAGGGCCCTGTACTTC	TRBV24-1	TRBJ2-7	TRBD2	.
CASSALGTGAYEQYF	TGCGCCAGCAGCGCCTTAGGGACAGGGGCGTACGAGCAGTACTTC	TRBV10-1	TRBJ2-7	TRBD1	.
CSVDGLGRTDTQYF	TGCAGCGTTGACGGCCTGGGGCGCACAGATACGCAGTATTTT	TRBV29-1	TRBJ2-3	.	once
CASSSTRGGGNTEAFF	TGTGCCAGCAGCTCAACCCGGGGAGGGGGGAACACTGAAGCTTTCTTT	TRBV7-2	TRBJ1-1	.	.
CASSLGLAGVLETQYF	TGTGCCAGCAGCTTGGGACTAGCGGGAGTATTGGAGACCCAGTACTTC	TRBV7-2	TRBJ2-5	TRBD2	once
CASSRLAGESDTQYF	TGTGCCAGTAGTAGACTAGCGGGAGAATCGGATACGCAGTATTTT	TRBV19	TRBJ2-3	TRBD2	.
CAKELAGGCEQFF	TGCGCCAAGGAGCTAGCGGGAGGATGTGAGCAGTTCTTC	TRBV10-1	TRBJ2-1	TRBD2	.
CAWSVGGPEQFF	TGTGCCTGGAGTGTAGGGGGACCCGAGCAGTTCTTC	TRBV30	TRBJ2-1	.	once
CASSVGGLAGNNEQFF	TGTGCCAGCAGTGTGGGGGGACTAGCGGGCAACAATGAGCAGTTCTTC	TRBV2	TRBJ2-1	TRBD2	few
CASSSRTSGRAALYEQYF	TGTGCCAGCAGCTCGAGGACTAGCGGGAGAGCCGCACTCTACGAGCAGTACTTC	TRBV13	TRBJ2-7	TRBD2	.
CASSLGGGELFF	TGCGCCAGCAGCTTGGGAGGCGGGGAGCTGTTTTTT	TRBV5-1	TRBJ2-2	.	once
CASRLAGSYNEQFF	TGTGCCAGCAGGCTAGCAGGCTCCTACAATGAGCAGTTCTTC	TRBV28	TRBJ2-1	.	.
CASSWSAASTDTQYF	TGTGCCAGCAGCTGGAGCGCGGCTAGCACAGATACGCAGTATTTT	TRBV7-2	TRBJ2-3	.	.
CASSVAGGREQYF	TGTGCCAGCAGCGTAGCGGGAGGGCGCGAGCAGTACTTC	TRBV7-9	TRBJ2-7	TRBD2	.
CASSLDRGQGQPQHF	TGTGCCAGCAGCCTTGACAGGGGGCAAGGTCAGCCCCAGCATTTT	TRBV5-5	TRBJ1-5	TRBD1	.
CASSNRGRLGDEQFF	TGTGCCAGTAGTAACCGCGGGAGGCTTGGGGATGAGCAGTTCTTC	TRBV19	TRBJ2-1	TRBD2	.
CASRREANTDTQYF	TGTGCCAGCAGACGAGAGGCCAACACAGATACGCAGTATTTT	TRBV2	TRBJ2-3	.	.
CASSQVTSVLTEAFF	TGCGCCAGCAGCCAAGTTACTTCGGTGTTGACTGAAGCTTTCTTT	TRBV4-3	TRBJ1-1	.	.
CASSPLAGSGLGEQFF	TGTGCCAGCAGCCCGTTAGCGGGATCGGGGCTCGGTGAGCAGTTCTTC	TRBV11-3	TRBJ2-1	TRBD2	.
CASSIEQGAKSPLHF	TGTGCCAGTAGTATAGAACAGGGGGCAAAATCACCCCTCCACTTT	TRBV19	TRBJ1-6	TRBD1	.
CASSLPAGANTDTQYF	TGTGCCAGCAGCTTACCAGCGGGAGCTAACACAGATACGCAGTATTTT	TRBV11-2	TRBJ2-3	TRBD2	.
CASTLVVNRLQNTEAFF	TGTGCCAGCACGCTTGTCGTTAACAGGTTGCAGAACACTGAAGCTTTCTTT	TRBV7-9	TRBJ1-1	.	.
CASSLRSGSRSEAFF	TGTGCCAGCAGCTTACGCTCAGGGTCCCGCTCTGAAGCTTTCTTT	TRBV5-6	TRBJ1-1	.	once
CASSGLAGHYEQYF	TGTGCCAGCAGTGGACTAGCGGGACACTACGAGCAGTACTTC	TRBV25-1	TRBJ2-7	TRBD2	.
CASSLAGGDETQYF	TGCGCCAGCAGCTTAGCGGGAGGGGACGAGACCCAGTACTTC	TRBV5-1	TRBJ2-5	TRBD2	.
CATGQSRGTNEQFF	TGTGCCACGGGGCAATCGCGGGGGACCAATGAGCAGTTCTTC	TRBV10-3	TRBJ2-1	TRBD2	.
CASKFAALSYEQYF	TGTGCCAGCAAGTTTGCGGCCCTCTCCTACGAGCAGTACTTC	TRBV28	TRBJ2-7	.	.
CASNMEGTDTQYF	TGTGCCAGCAATATGGAGGGAACAGATACGCAGTATTTT	TRBV28	TRBJ2-3	.	.
CASSQKRGQGYNEQFF	TGTGCCAGCAGCCAAAAAAGGGGACAAGGCTACAATGAGCAGTTCTTC	TRBV14	TRBJ2-1	.	.
CASTPDSGRAGEQFF	TGTGCCAGCACCCCCGATAGCGGGAGGGCCGGTGAGCAGTTCTTC	TRBV2	TRBJ2-1	TRBD2	.
CASSLAPGVDGYTF	TGTGCCAGCAGCTTAGCGCCAGGGGTAGACGGCTACACCTTC	TRBV7-9	TRBJ1-2	.	.
CASSVGAGMGTDTQYF	TGTGCCAGCAGCGTAGGGGCGGGTATGGGGACAGATACGCAGTATTTT	TRBV9	TRBJ2-3	.	.
CASSWGLGTGELFF	TGTGCCAGCAGCTGGGGACTGGGGACCGGGGAGCTGTTTTTT	TRBV7-9	TRBJ2-2	.	.
CASSQDLPAGGNNEQFF	TGTGCCAGCAGCCAAGATCTTCCAGCGGGAGGGAACAATGAGCAGTTCTTC	TRBV14	TRBJ2-1	TRBD2	few
CASSSRTSGRGYNEQFF	TGTGCCAGCAGCTCCCGGACTAGCGGGAGGGGATACAATGAGCAGTTCTTC	TRBV7-9	TRBJ2-1	TRBD2	.
CASSFTSGNDEQYF	TGCGCCAGCAGCTTCACTAGCGGGAACGACGAGCAGTACTTC	TRBV5-1	TRBJ2-7	TRBD2	.
CASRRGLAGVYEQYF	TGTGCCAGCAGGAGAGGACTAGCGGGAGTCTACGAGCAGTACTTC	TRBV2	TRBJ2-7	TRBD2	.
CASSVEGQGITGNTIYF	TGTGCCAGCAGCGTAGAGGGACAGGGGATAACTGGAAACACCATATATTTT	TRBV9	TRBJ1-3	TRBD1	.
CASTGTGAYEQYF	TGTGCCAGCACCGGGACAGGGGCCTACGAGCAGTACTTC	TRBV6-5	TRBJ2-7	TRBD1	once
CASSTSGEKGMGEQFF	TGCGCCAGCAGCACTAGCGGGGAAAAAGGGATGGGTGAGCAGTTCTTC	TRBV5-1	TRBJ2-1	TRBD2	.
CASSGGTGKDTQYF	TGTGCCAGCAGCGGAGGGACCGGGAAAGATACGCAGTATTTT	TRBV5-4	TRBJ2-3	.	.
CAWRSTSGPWTINEKLFF	TGTGCCTGGCGCAGCACCTCGGGCCCCTGGACTATTAATGAAAAACTGTTTTTT	TRBV30	TRBJ1-4	.	.
CASSVAGYGYTF	TGTGCCAGCAGCGTAGCGGGGTATGGCTACACCTTC	TRBV9	TRBJ1-2	.	once
CASSISGGSNQPQHF	TGTGCCAGTAGTATCTCAGGGGGTAGCAATCAGCCCCAGCATTTT	TRBV19	TRBJ1-5	TRBD1	.
CASRLAGGRLYEQYF	TGTGCCAGCAGGCTAGCGGGAGGGCGTTTATACGAGCAGTACTTC	TRBV28	TRBJ2-7	TRBD2	once
CASSSLAVGGEQFF	TGTGCCAGCAGCTCCCTAGCGGTCGGCGGAGAGCAGTTCTTC	TRBV7-3	TRBJ2-1	TRBD2	.
CASSLGIGLSGIGQFF	TGTGCCAGCAGCTTAGGAATTGGACTATCGGGGATAGGGCAGTTCTTC	TRBV7-9	TRBJ2-1	.	.
CASSLSLGPGNTIYF	TGCGCCAGCAGCTTGTCTCTGGGGCCCGGAAACACCATATATTTT	TRBV5-1	TRBJ1-3	.	.